This TCR beta chain was profiled in a study of cytomegalovirus exposure and HLA in healthy donors. The study ran its PCR with 60 Vbeta and 13 Jbeta primers. Profiling relied on immunoSEQ multiplex PCR, and the TCRdb table lists in-frame clones only, not all of them. The table records some 84,000 clones, over 75% of them present only once. As to this clone: As yet, its antigen is unknown.

V lost 5 bases, J lost 7 bases, and 4 bases stayed unmatched. The CDR3 is 12 residues long. Per the germline V gene, CDR1 is MDHEN and CDR2 is SYDVKM. General study findings and limits: The authors enumerated over 150 TCR beta chains as linked to cytomegalovirus. Certain indistinguishable V segments, among them TRBV6-2 and TRBV6-3, were excluded. For TCR beta chains, V- and J-gene trimming was later linked to a missense DCLRE1C variant.

The specimen was PBMCs. This receptor was taken from a boy aged 10-17 years in good health and CMV-seronegative. The V gene is TRBV28, the J gene TRBJ1-2, with 7 bases lining up with TRBD1. In nucleotides, the CDR3 is TGTGCCAGCAGTCCCGGACAGGCTGGCTACACCTTC. Translation: CASSPGQAGYTF.